The T cell receptor beta chain described here comes from a study of blood T cells in healthy people across ages. The CDR3 sequence is 15 residues long. Germline loops: CDR1 DFQATT, CDR2 SNEGSKA (reference sequence). Trimming took 3 bases from V and 6 from J; bases not matched to a gene: 8. Together with a sample-barcoded 5' primer, a J-beta primer mix was included in a second PCR lasting about 7 to 11 cycles. TCRdb fed the 5' RACE reads into MiXCR, producing one record per CDR3 protein. The repertoire holds around 580,000 distinct CDR3 sequences, around half seen once, with under 30% in the top ten. The chain carries TRBV20-1 and TRBJ2-1, with TRBD2 matching over 10 bases. This receptor was identified in a man at least 80 years old in good health. The source material was blood. This CDR3 reads CSARKASGSGNEQFF. The CDR3 DNA reads TGCAGTGCTAGGAAGGCTAGCGGGAGTGGCAATGAGCAGTTCTTC.